The 24 T cell receptor beta chains reported below all come from one sample, sequenced in a study of T cells in Graves' hyperthyroidism and ophthalmopathy. Amplified regions were TCR beta CDR3 sequences from RNA transcripts. TCR CDR3 regions were first amplified by RT-PCR with HTBI primers. MiXCR was run by TCRdb on the multiplex PCR reads, yielding one entry per CDR3 protein. Of hundreds of thousands of distinct CDR3 sequences listed, approximately 20% are singletons. Input material: blood. These receptors all stem from a man aged 40-50 years with Graves' ophthalmopathy.

The chain combines TRBV6-2 or TRBV6-3 with TRBJ2-7, with 7 bases lining up with TRBD1. Germline V CDR1 and CDR2: MNHEY, SVGEGT. V lost 6 bases, J lost 2 bases, and 13 bases stayed unmatched. There are 16 residues in the CDR3. The CDR3 protein is CASSQETGDVAYEQYF. CDR3 sequence (DNA): TGTGCCAGCAGCCAGGAAACAGGGGACGTCGCCTACGAGCAGTACTTC.

The chain employs TRBV11-2 and TRBJ2-1; TRBD2 agrees at 9 bases. Germline V gives CDR1 SGHAT, CDR2 FQNNGV. The trim removed 8 bases at V and 5 bases at J, leaving 19 bases unmatched. The CDR3 has 18 residues. CDR3 sequence (DNA): TGTGCCAGCGGATACCCCCCTACCGGGACTAGCCCCAACAATGAGCAGTTCTTC. This codes for CASGYPPTGTSPNNEQFF. Full variable domain (rest looked up from reference TRBV11-2 and TRBJ2-1): EAGVAQSPRYKIIEKRQSVAFWCNPISGHATLYWYQQILGQGPKLLIQFQNNGVVDDSQLPKDRFSAERLKGVDSTLKIQPAKLEDSAVYLCASGYPPTGTSPNNEQFFGPGTRLTVL.

V and J are TRBV5-8 and TRBJ1-2, with D unresolved. The germline CDR1 and CDR2 sequences are SGHTS and YDEGEE. V shed 0 bases and J shed 7 bases, with 7 bases lying between them. The CDR3 runs 12 residues. The CDR3 region is CASSLAAVGYTF. CDR3 sequence (DNA): TGTGCCAGCAGCTTGGCCGCGGTTGGCTACACCTTC.

This clonotype was seen many times. The V and J genes are TRBV2 and TRBJ2-5; D gene ambiguous. Trimming removed 11 bases from V and 2 bases from J, with 15 bases in between. Germline CDR1 and CDR2: SNHLY and FYNNEI. This CDR3 has 13 residues. CDR3 nucleotide sequence: TGTGCCGGAGAGAACCAACAGCAAGAGACCCAGTACTTC. This codes for CAGENQQQETQYF.

This clonotype was counted only a few times. The CDR3 nucleotides are TGTGCCTGGGGGACAGTGGCGAAAGAGACCCAGTACTTC. Translation gives CAWGTVAKETQYF. V is TRBV30 and J is TRBJ2-5; 7 nucleotides match TRBD1. Losses at the gene ends were 5 bases for V and 3 bases for J; bases not matched to a gene: 6. CDR1 is GTSNPN, CDR2 SVGIG, per germline (reference sequence). The CDR3 spans 13 residues.

This clonotype was seen a few times. One end of the junction does not line up with germline, which may come from a read error. The chain has TRBV2 and TRBJ1-6; 7 nucleotides agree with TRBD1. Germline V gene data show CDR1 as SNHLY and CDR2 as FYNNEI. The CDR3 consists of 14 residues. The CDR3 DNA reads as TGTGCCAGCAGTGATGTGACAGGGAGATCACCCCCCCACTTT. It is translated as CASSDVTGRSPPHF.

This clonotype occurred a few times. The V and J genes are TRBV6-6 and TRBJ1-5; 7 bases map to TRBD1. CDR1 MNHNY and CDR2 SVGAGI come from the germline V gene (reference sequence). This CDR3 region has 16 residues. After removal of 2 bases from V and 3 bases from J, the junction contained 7 bases not matched to a gene. The chain's CDR3 is CASSYPDRVVNQPQHF. DNA for the CDR3: TGTGCCAGCAGTTACCCTGACAGGGTGGTCAATCAGCCCCAGCATTTT.

This clonotype occurred many times. The rearrangement links TRBV3-1 to TRBJ2-2; the match to TRBD2 covers 9 bases. Per the germline V gene, CDR1 is LGHDT and CDR2 is YNNKEL (reference sequence). The CDR3 consists of 15 residues. Germline trimming cut 4 bases from V and 5 bases from J; bases unmatched to any gene: 5. CDR3 residues: CASSLGTSWTGELFF. The CDR3 DNA follows: TGTGCCAGCAGCCTCGGGACTAGCTGGACCGGGGAGCTGTTTTTT.

This clonotype was counted ten times or more. The chain uses TRBV9 and TRBJ2-3; TRBD1 aligns across 7 bases. This CDR3 has 16 amino acids. V trimming: 0 bases; J trimming: 2 bases; junction bases outside the gene matches: 6. In germline, CDR1 is SGDLS, CDR2 YYNGEE. Here the CDR3 reads CASSVGTGAATDTQYF. Written as DNA, the CDR3 is TGTGCCAGCAGCGTAGGAACAGGGGCCGCCACAGATACGCAGTATTTT.

This clonotype has a handful of counts. The gene calls are TRBV20-1 and TRBJ2-5; the D is unclear. V dropped 5 bases and J dropped 1 base, with 5 bases sitting between them. CDR3 length equals 11 residues. The V gene's germline CDR1 is DFQATT and CDR2 SNEGSKA (reference sequence). In nucleotides, the CDR3 is TGCAGTGCTGTGTTCCAAGAGACCCAGTACTTC. This sequence encodes CSAVFQETQYF.

The chain recombines TRBV28 with TRBJ1-2; D is unresolved. Germline CDR1 is MDHEN and CDR2 is SYDVKM. V was shortened by 8 bases and J by 0 bases, with 13 bases between the two germline ends. The CDR3 contains 14 residues. The CDR3 DNA is TGTGCCAGCGGCGGTGGCAGGCCTAACTATGGCTACACCTTC. Its protein is CASGGGRPNYGYTF.

In its sample, this clonotype was seen many times. This chain uses TRBV20-1 with TRBJ2-7, with D tentatively TRBD1 (6 bases). This CDR3 has 15 residues. Per germline, CDR1 DFQATT and CDR2 SNEGSKA (reference sequence). V lost 0 bases, J lost 3 bases, and 15 bases lay in between. This chain's CDR3 is CSARDARGSNYEQYF. The CDR3 DNA follows: TGCAGTGCTAGAGATGCCAGGGGATCTAACTACGAGCAGTACTTC.

This clonotype was detected many times. The chain carries TRBV2 and TRBJ2-3; no clear D gene. Trimming took off 4 bases at V and 5 bases at J, with 10 bases between the two ends. This CDR3 spans 13 amino acids. The germline V gene has CDR1 SNHLY and CDR2 FYNNEI. CDR3 DNA sequence: TGTGCCAGCAGTGCTGGGGATGGAGATACGCAGTATTTT. Protein product: CASSAGDGDTQYF.

This chain uses TRBV24-1 with TRBJ2-1; D ambiguous. Germline values: CDR1 KGHDR, CDR2 SFDVKD. This CDR3 has 13 amino acids. Trimming shortened V by 4 bases and J by 4 bases, and 7 bases separated the two germline ends. CDR3 nucleotides: TGTGCCACCAGTGACTCCTCTTACAATGAGCAGTTCTTC. Its protein is CATSDSSYNEQFF.

This clonotype was seen many times. The CDR3 here is CASSLFSGGPYEQYF. The CDR3, as DNA: TGTGCCAGCAGTTTATTCAGCGGGGGACCCTACGAGCAGTACTTC. This rearrangement joins TRBV12-3 or TRBV12-4 to TRBJ2-7; TRBD2 matches 8 bases. Unmatched junction bases numbered 5, after V lost 2 bases and J lost 2 bases. This CDR3 has 15 residues.

This clonotype was detected a few times. The genes are TRBV7-9 and TRBJ1-4; D gene uncertain. Trimming pared 2 bases from V and 5 bases from J, leaving 18 bases between. The CDR3 spans 17 residues. CDR1 SEHNR and CDR2 FQNEAQ come from the germline V gene (reference sequence). As DNA, the CDR3 is TGTGCCAGCAGCTTAAGTAAAGGTGGCGGGTCAAATGAAAAACTGTTTTTT. Translated, it gives CASSLSKGGGSNEKLFF.

This clonotype was seen a few times. The chain employs TRBV19 and TRBJ2-7; 9 bases agree with TRBD1. V shed 5 bases and J 6 bases; nucleotides not matched to a gene: 14. CDR1 and CDR2 from the germline V gene are LNHDA and SQIVND (reference sequence). CDR3 size: 16 residues. CDR3 in amino acids: CASSPTSGTGSPEQYF. The DNA of the CDR3 is TGTGCCAGTAGTCCCACTTCCGGGACAGGGAGTCCCGAGCAGTACTTC.

A few counts support this clonotype. The V and J genes are TRBV7-6 and TRBJ2-7; possible D gene TRBD2, 6 bases. The V gene's germline CDR1 is SGHVS and CDR2 FNYEAQ. The V end was cut by 4 bases, the J end by 3 bases, with 13 bases between. The CDR3 totals 14 residues. CDR3 sequence reads: CASSSGPGGYEQYF. As DNA, the CDR3 is TGTGCCAGCAGCTCCGGGCCCGGGGGCTACGAGCAGTACTTC.

This clonotype was found a few times. This chain uses TRBV10-3 with TRBJ1-5; D is unclear. The V gene's germline CDR1 is ENHRY and CDR2 SYGVKD. This CDR3 has 14 residues. The germline V and J ends were trimmed by 3 bases and 5 bases, with 11 bases remaining between them. The CDR3 DNA sequence: TGTGCCATCAGTGAAGGGCGGGTGGATCAGCCCCAGCATTTT. Encoded protein: CAISEGRVDQPQHF.

This clonotype was counted a few times. The chain employs TRBV7-2 and TRBJ2-1; a possible D gene is TRBD1 (6 bases). V lost 3 bases and J 0 bases, leaving 15 bases between the germline ends. The CDR3 contains 17 residues. The germline gives CDR1 SGHTA, CDR2 FQGNSA. CDR3 nucleotide sequence: TGTGCCAGCAGCTTTGTTCCGAGGGGGAGCTCCTACAATGAGCAGTTCTTC. Translating it yields CASSFVPRGSSYNEQFF.

The CDR3 loop reads CASNTGWSTGELFF. For the CDR3, the DNA is TGTGCCAGCAATACCGGGTGGAGCACCGGGGAGCTGTTTTTT. V gene TRBV6-1 combines with J gene TRBJ2-2; D gene ambiguous. Germline V CDR1 and CDR2: MNHNS, SASEGT. The CDR3 length is 14 residues. V lost 7 bases and J 4 bases, leaving 13 bases between the germline ends.

The chain joins TRBV7-2 to TRBJ2-7, with a weak D call TRBD2 (5 bases). Germline V gene data show CDR1 as SGHTA and CDR2 as FQGNSA. Trimming cost V 5 bases and J 7 bases, with 18 bases left between them. The CDR3 length is 14 residues. The chain's CDR3 is CASSPERRRGEQYF. The DNA for the CDR3 is TGTGCCAGCAGCCCCGAGAGGCGCCGGGGAGAGCAGTACTTC.

This clonotype was counted only a few times. V usage is TRBV3-1 and J usage is TRBJ2-3, with 7 bases aligning to TRBD2. CDR1 and CDR2 from the germline V gene are LGHDT and YNNKEL (reference sequence). Trimming cost V 3 bases and J 3 bases; bases outside gene matches: 12. The CDR3 loop spans 17 amino acids. The DNA for the CDR3 is TGTGCCAGCAGCCACTCCGGGGCGCGGGAGCTTACAGATACGCAGTATTTT. It codes for CASSHSGARELTDTQYF.

The chain is built from TRBV27 and TRBJ2-1, with TRBD2 as a possible D gene (7 bases). This CDR3 has 14 amino acids. CDR1 and CDR2 (germline): MNHEY, SMNVEV (reference sequence). The germline V and J ends were trimmed by 6 bases and 9 bases, with 18 bases remaining between them. CDR3 in amino acids: CASSYAGGPTEQFF. The CDR3 DNA follows: TGTGCCAGCAGCTACGCCGGGGGGCCCACTGAGCAGTTCTTC.